In its sample, the clone carrying this T cell receptor (beta chain) was seen a few times. This record comes from a study of cytomegalovirus exposure and HLA in healthy donors. Primers: 60 Vbeta forward and 13 Jbeta reverse. TCRdb keeps only in-frame clones here, not all; method: immunoSEQ multiplex PCR. The sample comprises 160,000 or so clones, just over 70% of which are singletons, and around 4.6% rests with the top ten. Germline values: CDR1 ENHRY, CDR2 SYGVKD. The CDR3 has 14 residues. The V and J ends lost 6 bases and 2 bases respectively, with 13 bases between them. The TCR was taken from a man younger than 35 in good health and CMV-seropositive. The chain links TRBV10-3 to TRBJ1-1, with D hard to call. The sequenced sample consisted of PBMCs. This CDR3 is CAISPGEGNTEAFF. As DNA, the CDR3 is TGTGCCATCAGCCCCGGGGAGGGCAACACTGAAGCTTTCTTT.